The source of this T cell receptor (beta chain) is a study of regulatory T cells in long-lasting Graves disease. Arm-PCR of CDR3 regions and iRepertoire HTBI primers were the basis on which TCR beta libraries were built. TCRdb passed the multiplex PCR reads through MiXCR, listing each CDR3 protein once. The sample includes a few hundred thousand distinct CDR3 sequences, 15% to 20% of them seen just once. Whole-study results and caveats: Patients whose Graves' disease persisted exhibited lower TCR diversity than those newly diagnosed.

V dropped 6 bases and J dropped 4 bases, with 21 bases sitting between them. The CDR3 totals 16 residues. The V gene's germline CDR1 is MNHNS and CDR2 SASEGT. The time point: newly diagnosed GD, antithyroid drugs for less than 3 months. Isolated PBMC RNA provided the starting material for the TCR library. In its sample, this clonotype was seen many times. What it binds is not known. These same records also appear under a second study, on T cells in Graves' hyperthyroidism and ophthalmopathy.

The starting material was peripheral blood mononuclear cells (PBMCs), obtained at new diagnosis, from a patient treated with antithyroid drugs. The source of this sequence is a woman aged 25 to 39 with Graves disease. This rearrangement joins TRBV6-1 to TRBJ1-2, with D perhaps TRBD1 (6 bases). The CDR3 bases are TGTGCCAGCAGGGCGGGACAAAAAATCCTATCCTATGGCTACACCTTC. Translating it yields CASRAGQKILSYGYTF.